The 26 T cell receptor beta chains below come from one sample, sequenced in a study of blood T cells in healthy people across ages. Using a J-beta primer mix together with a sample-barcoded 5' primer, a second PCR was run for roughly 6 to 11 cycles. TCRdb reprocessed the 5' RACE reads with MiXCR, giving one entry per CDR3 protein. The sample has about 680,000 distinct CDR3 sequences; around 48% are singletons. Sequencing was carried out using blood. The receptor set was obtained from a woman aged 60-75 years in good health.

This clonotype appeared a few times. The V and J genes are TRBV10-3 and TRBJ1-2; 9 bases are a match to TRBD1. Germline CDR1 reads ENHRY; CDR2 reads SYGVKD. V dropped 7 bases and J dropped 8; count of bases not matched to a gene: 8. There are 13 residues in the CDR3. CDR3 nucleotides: TGTGCCATCACCCGGGACAGGGATATCGGCTACACCTTC. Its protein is CAITRDRDIGYTF.

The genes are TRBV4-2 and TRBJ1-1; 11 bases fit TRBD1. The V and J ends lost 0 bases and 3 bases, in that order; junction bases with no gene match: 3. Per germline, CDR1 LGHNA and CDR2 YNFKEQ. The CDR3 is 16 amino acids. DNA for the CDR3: TGTGCCAGCAGCCAAGAGGGGACAGGGGGGTACACTGAAGCTTTCTTT. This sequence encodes CASSQEGTGGYTEAFF.

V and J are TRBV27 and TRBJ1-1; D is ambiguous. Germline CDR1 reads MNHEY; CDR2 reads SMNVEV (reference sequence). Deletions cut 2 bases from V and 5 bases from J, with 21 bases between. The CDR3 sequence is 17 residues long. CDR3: CASSLRWQNRAGTEAFF. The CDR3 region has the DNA TGTGCCAGCAGTTTAAGGTGGCAGAATAGGGCTGGGACTGAAGCTTTCTTT.

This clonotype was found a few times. The CDR3 DNA sequence: TGTGCCAGCAGCTCGGGCCCGCAGTATTTT. Protein product: CASSSGPQYF. The rearrangement joins TRBV7-2 to TRBJ2-3; D gene uncertain. There are 10 residues in the CDR3. CDR1 is SGHTA and CDR2 is FQGNSA in the germline V gene. The V end lost 4 bases, the J end lost 10 bases, and 6 bases lay between the germline ends.

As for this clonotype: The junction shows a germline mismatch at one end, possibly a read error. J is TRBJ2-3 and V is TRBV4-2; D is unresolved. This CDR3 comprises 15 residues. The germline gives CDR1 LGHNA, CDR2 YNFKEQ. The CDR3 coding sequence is TGTGCCGGCAGCAAAAGACTTACGAACACAGATACGCAGTATTTT. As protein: CAGSKRLTNTDTQYF.

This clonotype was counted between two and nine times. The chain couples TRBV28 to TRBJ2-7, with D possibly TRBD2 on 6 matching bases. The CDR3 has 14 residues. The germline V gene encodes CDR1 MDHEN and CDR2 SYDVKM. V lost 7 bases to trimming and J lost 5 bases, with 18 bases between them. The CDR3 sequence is CASTPPEGVHEQYF. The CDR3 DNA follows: TGTGCCAGCACCCCTCCGGAGGGAGTCCACGAGCAGTACTTC.

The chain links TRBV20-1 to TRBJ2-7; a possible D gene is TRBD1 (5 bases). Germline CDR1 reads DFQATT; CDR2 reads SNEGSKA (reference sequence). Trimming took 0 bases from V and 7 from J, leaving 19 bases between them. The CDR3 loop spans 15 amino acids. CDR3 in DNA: TGCAGTGCTAGAGATCTGAGCAAGGGGCAGGGAGAGCAGTACTTC. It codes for CSARDLSKGQGEQYF.

The CDR3 reads CSVPTSGRADTQYF. The CDR3 DNA reads TGCAGCGTTCCGACTAGCGGGAGAGCAGATACGCAGTATTTT. The genes are TRBV29-1 and TRBJ2-3; 12 bases match TRBD2. Germline loops: CDR1 SQVTM, CDR2 ANQGSEA. The CDR3 loop spans 14 amino acids. With V trimmed by 5 bases and J by 4 bases, 4 bases remained unmatched.

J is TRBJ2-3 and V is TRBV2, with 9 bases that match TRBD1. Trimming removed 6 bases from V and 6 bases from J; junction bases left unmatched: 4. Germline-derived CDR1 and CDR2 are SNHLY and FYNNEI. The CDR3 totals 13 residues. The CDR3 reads CASSVDRGDTQYF. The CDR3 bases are TGTGCCAGCAGCGTAGACAGGGGGGATACGCAGTATTTT.

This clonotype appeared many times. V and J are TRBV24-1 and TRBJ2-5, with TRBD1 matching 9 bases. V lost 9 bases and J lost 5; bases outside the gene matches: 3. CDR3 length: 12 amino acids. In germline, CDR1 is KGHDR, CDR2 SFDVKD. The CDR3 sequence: CATGTGSETQYF. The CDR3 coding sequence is TGTGCCACCGGGACAGGGTCGGAGACCCAGTACTTC.

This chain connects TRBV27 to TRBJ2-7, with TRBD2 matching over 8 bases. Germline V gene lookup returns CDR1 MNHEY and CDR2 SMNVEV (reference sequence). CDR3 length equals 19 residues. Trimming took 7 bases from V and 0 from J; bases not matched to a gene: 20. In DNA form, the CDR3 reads TGTGCCAGCAAGGTCCTAAGCGGGGGAAGAGCGGGAGTCTCCTACGAGCAGTACTTC. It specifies CASKVLSGGRAGVSYEQYF.

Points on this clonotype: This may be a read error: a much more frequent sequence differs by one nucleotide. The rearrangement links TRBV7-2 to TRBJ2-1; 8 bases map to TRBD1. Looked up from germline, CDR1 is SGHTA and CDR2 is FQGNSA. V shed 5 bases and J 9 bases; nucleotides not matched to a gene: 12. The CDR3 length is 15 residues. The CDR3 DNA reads TGTGCCAGCAGCGGGGTCAGGGGGCGGTTGGGTGAGCAGTTCTTC. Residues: CASSGVRGRLGEQFF.

CDR3 DNA: TGTGCCAGCAGCCTGGAGGGCCCAGAGACCCAGTACTTC. Translated: CASSLEGPETQYF. The chain combines TRBV7-7 with TRBJ2-5, with a tentative D call TRBD2 (6 bases). V gave up 5 bases and J gave up 4 bases, with 11 bases separating them. CDR1 is SSHAT, CDR2 FNYEAQ, per germline (reference sequence). The CDR3 is 13 amino acids.

The DNA for the CDR3 is TGCGCCAGCAGCCAAGAGTCAGTGAAATCACCCCTCCACTTT. This translates into CASSQESVKSPLHF. The chain joins TRBV4-3 to TRBJ1-6, with D uncertain. V was trimmed by 0 bases and J by 10 bases, leaving 10 bases between them. Germline CDR1 LGHNA, CDR2 YSLEER. The CDR3 has 14 residues.

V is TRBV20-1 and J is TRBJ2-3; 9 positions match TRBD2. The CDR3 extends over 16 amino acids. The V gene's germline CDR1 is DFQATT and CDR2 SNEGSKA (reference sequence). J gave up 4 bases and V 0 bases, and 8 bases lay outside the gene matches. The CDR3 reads CSARDPGREGPDTQYF. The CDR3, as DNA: TGCAGTGCTAGAGATCCTGGGCGGGAGGGCCCAGATACGCAGTATTTT.

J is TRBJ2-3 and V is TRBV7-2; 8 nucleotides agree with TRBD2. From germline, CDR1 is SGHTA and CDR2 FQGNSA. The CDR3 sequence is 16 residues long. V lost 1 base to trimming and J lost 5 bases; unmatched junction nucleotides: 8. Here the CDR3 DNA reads TGTGCCAGCAGCTTAGGGGTCGGGAGGGCCGTAGATACGCAGTATTTT. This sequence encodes CASSLGVGRAVDTQYF.

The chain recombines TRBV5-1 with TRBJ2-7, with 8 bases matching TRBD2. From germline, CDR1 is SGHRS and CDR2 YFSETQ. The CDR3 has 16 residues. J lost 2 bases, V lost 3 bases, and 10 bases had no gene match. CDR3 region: CASSYAGGRVPYEQYF. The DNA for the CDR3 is TGCGCCAGCAGCTATGCGGGAGGACGAGTTCCCTACGAGCAGTACTTC.

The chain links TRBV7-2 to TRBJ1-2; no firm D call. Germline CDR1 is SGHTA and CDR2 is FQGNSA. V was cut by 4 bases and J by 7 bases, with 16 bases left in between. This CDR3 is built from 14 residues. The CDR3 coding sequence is TGTGCCAGCAGCTCCACGGGGTTGCGTGGTGGCTACACCTTC. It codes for CASSSTGLRGGYTF. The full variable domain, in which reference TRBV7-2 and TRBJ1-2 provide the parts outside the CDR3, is GAGVSQSPSNKVTEKGKDVELRCDPISGHTALYWYRQSLGQGLEFLIYFQGNSAPDKSGLPSDRFSAERTGGSVSTLTIQRTQQEDSAVYLCASSSTGLRGGYTFGSGTRLTVV.

The CDR3 DNA sequence: TGTGCCAGCAGCTTGGACAGAAACGCTGGGGCCAACGTCCTGACTTTC. Translating gives CASSLDRNAGANVLTF. The chain combines TRBV7-2 with TRBJ2-6, with D perhaps TRBD1 (6 bases). Germline CDR1 is SGHTA and CDR2 is FQGNSA. V gave up 3 bases and J gave up 2 bases, with 11 bases separating them. The CDR3 totals 16 residues.

The CDR3 coding sequence is TGTGCCAGCAGCTCAGGGTGGGGGGGCGAATCCTACAATGAGCAGTTCTTC. Its protein is CASSSGWGGESYNEQFF. The V gene is TRBV7-2, the J gene TRBJ2-1, with D possibly TRBD2 on 7 matching bases. The CDR3 has 17 amino acids. V gave up 4 bases and J gave up 1 base, with 17 bases separating them. Germline CDR1 SGHTA, CDR2 FQGNSA.

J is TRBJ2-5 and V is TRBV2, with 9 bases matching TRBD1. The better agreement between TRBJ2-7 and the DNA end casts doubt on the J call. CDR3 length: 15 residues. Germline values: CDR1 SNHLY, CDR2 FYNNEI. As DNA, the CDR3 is TGTGCCAGCGTCCCACGCCGGGACAGGGCGTACGAGCAGTACTTC. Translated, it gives CASVPRRDRAYEQYF.

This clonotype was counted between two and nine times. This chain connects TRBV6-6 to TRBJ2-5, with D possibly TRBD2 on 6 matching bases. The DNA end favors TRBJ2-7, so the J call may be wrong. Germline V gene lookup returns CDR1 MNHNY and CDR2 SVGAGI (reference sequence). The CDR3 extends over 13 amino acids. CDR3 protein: CASSYGGQDEQYF. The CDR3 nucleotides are TGTGCCAGCAGTTACGGAGGGCAGGACGAGCAGTACTTC.

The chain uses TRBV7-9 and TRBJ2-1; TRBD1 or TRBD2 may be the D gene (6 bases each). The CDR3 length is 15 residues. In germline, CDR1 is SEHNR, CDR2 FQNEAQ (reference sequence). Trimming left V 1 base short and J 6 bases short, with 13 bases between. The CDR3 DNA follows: TGTGCCAGCAGCTTAGTGGGGGGCTCAGGCAATGAGCAGTTCTTC. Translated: CASSLVGGSGNEQFF.

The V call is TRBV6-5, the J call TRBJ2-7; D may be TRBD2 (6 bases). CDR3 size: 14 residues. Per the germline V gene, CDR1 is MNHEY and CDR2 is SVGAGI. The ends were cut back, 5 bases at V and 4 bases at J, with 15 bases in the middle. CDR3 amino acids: CASSDYGRTYEQYF. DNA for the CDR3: TGTGCCAGCAGTGACTATGGGAGGACGTACGAGCAGTACTTC.

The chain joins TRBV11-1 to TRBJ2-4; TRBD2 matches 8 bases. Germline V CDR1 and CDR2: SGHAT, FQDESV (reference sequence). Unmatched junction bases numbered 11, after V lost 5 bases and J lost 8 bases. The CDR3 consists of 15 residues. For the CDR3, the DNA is TGTGCCAGCAGCCGACCGGACAGCGGGGGAGACATTCAGTACTTC. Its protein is CASSRPDSGGDIQYF.

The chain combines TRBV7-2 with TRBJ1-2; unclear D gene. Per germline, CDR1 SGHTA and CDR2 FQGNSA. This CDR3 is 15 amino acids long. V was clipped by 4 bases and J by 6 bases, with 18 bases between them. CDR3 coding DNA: TGTGCCAGCAGCTCGACGGGGATAATTGGGGATGGCTACACCTTC. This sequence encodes CASSSTGIIGDGYTF.